This T cell receptor (beta chain) is from a study of OX40 agonist ivuxolimab in advanced cancers. Using immunoSEQ multiplex PCR, the repertoire was profiled, and TCRdb retains in-frame clones only, with some absent. The sample contains 40,000 to 50,000 clones, approximately 86% of which appear only once. Trimming cost V 4 bases and J 3 bases; bases outside gene matches: 4. Per the germline V gene, CDR1 is SNHLY and CDR2 is FYNNEI. This CDR3 contains 15 residues. This specimen consisted of CD4+ or CD8+ T cells sorted from blood, obtained in a trial of the OX40 agonist ivuxolimab. The chain employs TRBV2 and TRBJ2-5, with 11 bases identical to TRBD2. The TCR comes from an adult with an advanced solid tumor such as melanoma, head and neck, liver or kidney cancer. The CDR3 here is CASSASGGLEETQYF. The CDR3 DNA is TGTGCCAGCAGTGCTAGCGGGGGGCTTGAAGAGACCCAGTACTTC.